Included here is one T cell receptor (beta chain) sequence, with context. Researchers report immunoSEQ v3.0 was run at survey level. Profiled with immunoSEQ multiplex PCR; TCRdb holds only in-frame clones, not every one. Among about 36,000 clones listed, 70% to 90% were seen once. The data belong to a study of long-term antiretroviral therapy in people with HIV. The sample was unsorted PBMCs, taken 2.2 years after starting antiretroviral therapy. This clonotype was obtained from a man between 18 and 29 years old with HIV.

For the CDR3, the DNA is TGTGCCTGGAGTGCGGGACAGGGAGTCTATGGCTACACCTTC. Its translation is CAWSAGQGVYGYTF. The genes are TRBV30 and TRBJ1-2, with 9 bases fitting TRBD1. Germline V CDR1 and CDR2: GTSNPN, SVGIG (reference sequence). Trimming removed 1 base from V and 4 bases from J; junction bases left unmatched: 4. The length of the CDR3 is 14 residues.